This T cell receptor beta chain appears in the sequencing data of a study of blood T cell repertoires in COVID-19. Across the study: Whether acute or convalescent, the COVID-19 samples came from the United States, Italy and Spain. In each case, the material was cDNA or gDNA derived from T cells, B-cell-depleted T cells, or PBMCs.

The CDR3 totals 15 residues. CDR1 is SGHTS and CDR2 is YDEGEE in the germline V gene. V lost 0 bases, J lost 5 bases, and 7 bases stayed unmatched. As handled by the study authors: Scientists estimated how many nucleated cells there were by amplifying reference gene primers. TCRdb's copy holds only in-frame clones and misses some; the assay was immunoSEQ multiplex PCR. For V, J and clone size, that table is used; D and trimming come from the DNA. The profile shows some 200,000 clones, approximately 78% of them singletons. Sequencing was done on a sample of peripheral blood. This clonotype was sampled from a woman aged 70-85 years with COVID-19, enrolled during active disease. The chain joins TRBV5-8 to TRBJ2-7; 8 nucleotides line up with TRBD1. The CDR3 DNA reads TGTGCCAGCAGCTTGGGACAGGGGAAAATCGACGAGCAGTACTTC. This encodes CASSLGQGKIDEQYF.